This T cell receptor beta chain is drawn from a study of regulatory T cells in long-lasting Graves disease. V was pared by 3 bases and J by 6 bases, with 15 bases between. CDR1 DFQATT and CDR2 SNEGSKA come from the germline V gene (reference sequence). There are 14 residues in the CDR3. Arm-PCR of CDR3 regions and iRepertoire HTBI primers were used to build TCR beta libraries. TCRdb used MiXCR to reprocess the multiplex PCR reads, holding one entry per CDR3 protein. The table includes about 420,000 distinct CDR3 sequences, less than 20% detected once. Stated time point: newly diagnosed GD, antithyroid drugs for less than 3 months. Making the TCR library involved RNA that had been extracted from PBMCs. Notes on the study in general: It was in persistent disease that TRBV28, TRBJ1-2 and TRBJ2-5 were favored.

There are many counts of this clonotype. Its antigen is currently unknown. The sample was also reused in another study, on T cells in Graves' hyperthyroidism and ophthalmopathy. That report notes: Patients were excluded because of uncontrolled infection, other autoimmune disease, pregnancy or lactation.

The source is a woman aged 18-35 years with Graves disease. Material: peripheral blood mononuclear cells (PBMCs), obtained at new diagnosis, from a patient treated with antithyroid drugs. V is TRBV20-1 and J is TRBJ2-1; D is undetermined. The CDR3 DNA sequence: TGCAGTGCTAGCCCGGACCCGTCAGGCAATGAGCAGTTCTTC. The encoded protein is CSASPDPSGNEQFF.